This entry describes one T cell receptor (beta chain). It lacks a known antigen. Base qualities are not at hand, and no much larger clone is one base apart. Between the V and J ends, shortened by 2 bases and 0 bases respectively, the junction contains 10 bases. According to the germline V gene (reference sequence), CDR1 reads LNHDA and CDR2 reads SQIVND. Taken from cysteine to phenylalanine, the CDR3 has 15 residues. Here the CDR3 DNA is all that survives: 45 bases in frame from base 1. The sample's time point label, decoded: cycle 2 day 1 (C2D1) of nivolumab. Every trial patient had relapsed after autologous stem cell transplantation, and cohorts A, B and C differed in prior brentuximab vedotin exposure. The trial cohort included 55 to 65 patients with relapsed/refractory classical Hodgkin lymphoma, and each patient had a best overall response of complete response, partial response or progressive disease. Single-agent nivolumab was administered to trial patients in the multi-cohort phase II CheckMate 205 trial. An independent review committee assessed best overall response using the 2007 International Working Group response criteria. Trial PBMCs were collected just before the start of nivolumab (C1D1) and during therapy at cycle 2 day 1 and cycle 4 day 1. Peripheral blood was collected in 8 mL Vacutainer Cell Preparation Tubes, from which PBMCs were isolated by centrifugation and then cryopreserved.

The data were taken from a study of PD-1 blockade in classical Hodgkin lymphoma (dated by TCRdb to about 2020). About the investigation overall: Nivolumab dosing was 3 mg/kg intravenously every 2 weeks, continuing until either disease progression or unacceptable toxicity. The study used TCR beta sequencing and CyTOF to define a peripheral blood immune signature of response to PD-1 blockade in classical Hodgkin lymphoma.

The Qiagen DNeasy kit was used to extract genomic DNA both from unsorted PBMCs and from the negatively selected CD4+ and CD8+ fractions. Amplification of TCR beta CDR3 regions was done by immunoSEQ multiplex PCR with primers that anneal to V and J segments. A synthetic immune receptor repertoire was used to minimize amplification bias, and any residual bias was removed computationally once sequencing was done. The study's own analysis went as follows. Repertoire diversity was quantified as the Shannon entropy index using custom Python scripts. Unsorted, CD4+ and CD8+ repertoires were analyzed separately, except for combined analyses in which CD4+ and CD8+ sequences were merged in silico. Clonal expansion was defined as at least a 2-fold frequency increase after treatment relative to C1D1, with a pseudocount of 0.5 for undetected baseline clones. Clones with 0 or 1 copy at C1D1 were defined as singleton clones, while clones with 2 or more copies were defined as non-singleton clones. Clones expanded in unsorted samples were annotated as CD4+, CD8+ or unknown by matching protein sequences in sorted samples from the same patient. Wilcoxon tests on paired samples were used to test diversity changes from C1D1 to C4D1. TCRdb stores this immuneACCESS table with in-frame sequences only. Part of the clones is absent; in the studies checked, under half of the shortfall reflects unresolved V genes, and no reason is known for the rest. V, J and clone size derive from that table, while D and trimming were established from the DNA sequence. The sample table shows 25,000 to 35,000 clones, and approximately 66% are seen once. The top ten clones comprise about a quarter of the sample.

What the authors observed across the whole study: Newly diagnosed patients were reported to have lower baseline TCR diversity than healthy donors, and relapsed/refractory patients were reported to have lower baseline TCR diversity still. The study was limited to a single clinical trial cohort, and causes of repertoire differences, possibly disease activity or prior therapy, remained undefined. Diversity was lower in patients who began nivolumab less than 1 year after ASCT, so these patients were left out of later analyses to avoid confounding by immune reconstitution. Among trial patients, those achieving complete response had baseline diversity similar to that of newly diagnosed patients, while diversity was significantly lower in partial responders and progressors. By C4D1, a significant rise was seen in CD4+ TCR diversity but not in CD8+ TCR diversity (p=0.0027 vs p=0.16), and the rise was most apparent among complete responders (p=0.02).

The clonotype was recovered from a human donor with classical Hodgkin lymphoma. The chain employs TRBV19 and TRBJ1-2; the D gene remains uncertain. Here the sequenced sample was peripheral blood mononuclear cells (PBMCs), taken before the second cycle of nivolumab. The CDR3 region reads CASSILARTNYGYTF. The sequenced DNA: TGTGCCAGTAGTATACTTGCCAGAACTAACTATGGCTACACCTTC. Here the CDR3 is joined to the reference TRBV19 and TRBJ1-2 genes, and the full variable domain is: DGGITQSPKYLFRKEGQNVTLSCEQNLNHDAMYWYRQDPGQGLRLIYYSQIVNDFQKGDIAEGYSVSREKKESFPLTVTSAQKNPTAFYLCASSILARTNYGYTFGSGTRLTVV.